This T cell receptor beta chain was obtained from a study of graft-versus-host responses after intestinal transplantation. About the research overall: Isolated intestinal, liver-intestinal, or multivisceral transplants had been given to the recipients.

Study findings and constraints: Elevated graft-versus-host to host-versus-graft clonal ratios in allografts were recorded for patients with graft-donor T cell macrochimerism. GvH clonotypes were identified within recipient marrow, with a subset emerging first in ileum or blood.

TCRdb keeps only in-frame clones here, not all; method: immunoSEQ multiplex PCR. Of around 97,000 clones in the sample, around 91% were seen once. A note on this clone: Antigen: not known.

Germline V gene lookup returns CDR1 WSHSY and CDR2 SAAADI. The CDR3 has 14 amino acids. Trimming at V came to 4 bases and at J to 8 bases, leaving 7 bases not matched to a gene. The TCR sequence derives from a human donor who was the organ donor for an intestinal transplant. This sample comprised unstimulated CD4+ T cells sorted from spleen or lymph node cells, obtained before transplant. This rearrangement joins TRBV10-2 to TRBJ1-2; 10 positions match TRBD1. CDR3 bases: TGCGCCAGCAGTGCCCCCGGACAGGGGGAAGGCTACACCTTC. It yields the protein CASSAPGQGEGYTF.